The T cell receptor (beta chain) under discussion was sequenced for a study of T cell changes during pregnancy in multiple sclerosis (dated by TCRdb to between 2019 and 2020). Turning to the overall study: Changes in the T cell repertoire over the course of pregnancy were examined in this study in women with multiple sclerosis.

CDR1 is given as MNHEY and CDR2 as SMNVEV, both from the germline V gene (reference sequence). Including the terminal cysteine and phenylalanine, the CDR3 comprises 13 residues. Of the read, only the CDR3 DNA is kept; its 39 bases are in frame from base 1. The germline ends are 11 bases apart after V is trimmed by 6 bases and J by 3 bases. Remarks on this clone: The antigen it binds to is not known. No per-base quality is available; no much larger clone lies one base away.

Library method: the immunoSEQ multiplex PCR assay. What TCRdb holds here is the immuneACCESS table cut down to in-frame rearrangements. Part of the clones is not present; checked against another copy, under half of the missing clones reflect an unresolved V gene, and the others are unexplained. This sample is represented by tens of thousands of clones; 80% to 95% of them were singletons. The top ten constitute around 3.9% of the sample. The sequence was obtained from a female donor with multiple sclerosis, enrolled in a pregnancy study. Material: CD8+ T cells from peripheral blood mononuclear cells, obtained after pregnancy. The V and J segments used are TRBV27 and TRBJ1-1, with the D gene uncertain. The sequenced DNA is TGTGCCAGCAGCTCCCTTCCGGACACTGAAGCTTTCTTT. This encodes CASSSLPDTEAFF.